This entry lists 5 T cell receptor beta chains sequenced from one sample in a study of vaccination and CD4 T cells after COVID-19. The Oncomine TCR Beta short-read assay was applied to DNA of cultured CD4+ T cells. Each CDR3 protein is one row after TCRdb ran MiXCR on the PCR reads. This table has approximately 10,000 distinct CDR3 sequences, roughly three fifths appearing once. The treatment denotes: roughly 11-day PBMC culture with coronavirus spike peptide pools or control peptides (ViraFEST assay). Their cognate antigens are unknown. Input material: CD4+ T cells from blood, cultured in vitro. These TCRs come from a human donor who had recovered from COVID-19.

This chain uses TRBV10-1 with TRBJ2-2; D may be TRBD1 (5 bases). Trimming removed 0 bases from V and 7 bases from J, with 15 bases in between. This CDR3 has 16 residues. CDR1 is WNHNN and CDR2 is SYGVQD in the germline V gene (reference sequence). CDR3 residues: CASSESSLLRGGELFF. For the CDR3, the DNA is TGCGCCAGCAGTGAGTCAAGCCTTTTAAGGGGCGGGGAGCTGTTTTTT.

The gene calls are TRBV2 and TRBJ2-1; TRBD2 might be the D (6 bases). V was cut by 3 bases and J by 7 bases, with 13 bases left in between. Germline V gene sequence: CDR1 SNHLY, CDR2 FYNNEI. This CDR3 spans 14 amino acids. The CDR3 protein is CASSDLLAWNEQFF. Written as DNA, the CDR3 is TGTGCCAGCAGTGACTTGCTAGCGTGGAATGAGCAGTTCTTC.

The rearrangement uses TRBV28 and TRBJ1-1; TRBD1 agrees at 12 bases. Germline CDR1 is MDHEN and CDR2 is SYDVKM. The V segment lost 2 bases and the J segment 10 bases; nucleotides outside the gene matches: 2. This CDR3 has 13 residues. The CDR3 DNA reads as TGTGCCAGCAGTTTAGGGACAGGGGGCGCAGCTTTCTTT. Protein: CASSLGTGGAAFF.

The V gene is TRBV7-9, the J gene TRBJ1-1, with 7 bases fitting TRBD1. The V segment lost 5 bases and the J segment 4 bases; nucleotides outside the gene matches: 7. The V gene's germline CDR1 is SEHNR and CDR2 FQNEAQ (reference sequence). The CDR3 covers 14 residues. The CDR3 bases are TGTGCCAGCAGCCAGCAGGGGGGGGGCACTGAAGCTTTCTTT. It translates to CASSQQGGGTEAFF.

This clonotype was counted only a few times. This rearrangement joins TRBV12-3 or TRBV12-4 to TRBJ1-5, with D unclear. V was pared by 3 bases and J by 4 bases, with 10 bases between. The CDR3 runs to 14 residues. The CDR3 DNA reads TGTGCCAGCAGTTTTTCCAGGCGGAATCAGCCCCAGCATTTT. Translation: CASSFSRRNQPQHF.